This T cell receptor beta chain appears in the sequencing data of a study of molecular identifiers for immune sequencing clone quantification (dated by TCRdb to the late 2010s). Broadly, across the study: In a replicate experiment, RNA from about 21,000 or 97,000 naive CD8 T cells was split into five aliquots, four of which were sequenced. CD8 T cells were used in a methods study to benchmark molecular-identifier clustering-based TCR repertoire sequencing (MIDCIRS) and TCR RNA copy counting. The research as a whole found: In CMV-specific effector cells, clones with more than 20 RNA copies accounted for over 99% of molecules, whereas in naive cells such clones accounted for under 1%. Without barcode sub-clustering, chimeric consensus sequences inflated TCR diversity; chimeras reached as high as 47%. Modeling indicated approximately 3.1 TCR RNA copies recovered per cell, compared with 9 to 10 by digital PCR, which implies a capture efficiency of around 29%. Identical TCR molecules sharing a barcode could cause highly expanded clone sizes to be underestimated. Naive libraries contained spiked-in Jurkat TCR RNA (roughly 10 copies' worth), which is not part of the donor repertoire. A single cell's worth of spiked-in Jurkat TCR RNA was reported detectable even among about 1.1 million naive CD8 T cells.

Library creation used PCR. Sequencing used a NextSeq 500. Preparation of bulk TCR libraries followed a previously described approach, with the TCR primers listed in Table S5. Purification of total RNA was performed with the Qiagen AllPrep DNA/RNA kit. Before analysis, reads from multiple sequencing runs of the same library were pooled. Concerning the study's data processing: Reads were retained only if their TCR constant sequence matched exactly, and those retained reads were trimmed to 150 nt and grouped according to their 12-nt molecular barcodes. Reads within each barcode group were sub-clustered using a 15% Levenshtein threshold, and quality-weighted consensus sequences were constructed for each RNA molecule. Non-functional sequences were discarded, and so were lower-count sequences lying one edit away from another sequence. Barcode sub-clusters with fewer than 20% of the maximum read count were removed, based on fitting two negative binomial distributions. The public reads were run again by TCRdb, first through fastp at Q25 and then through MiXCR, and only productive beta chains were kept. Rows are unified per CDR3 protein, each entry keeping the most common DNA and genes. TCRdb's processing, not the authors' own work, is the source of the V and J calls. The sample contains nearly 650,000 distinct CDR3 sequences, about 25% of them found a single time. The top ten hold 0.7% to 0.95% of the sample.

Libraries of naive CD8 T cells were built from approximately 20,000 to 1,000,000 sorted cells, with 10%, 30% or 50% of the purified RNA used. Naive CD8 T cells, defined as CD8+CD4-CCR7+CD45RA+, were FACS-sorted into RLT Plus buffer on a BD FACSAria II. To test detection sensitivity, Jurkat RNA equivalent to ten TCR copies was spiked into samples of roughly 19,000-1,000,000 naive CD8 T cells. CD8 T cells were enriched with RosetteSep CD8+ T Cell Enrichment Cocktail and Ficoll-Paque, followed by ACK red cell lysis. Concerning this clonotype: Its antigen remains undetermined. Nothing much larger sits one base from this clone, and base qualities are not available.

The CDR3 sequence holds 14 residues, the cysteine and phenylalanine included. Just the 42-base CDR3 DNA is kept, in frame starting at base 1. CDR1 and CDR2, per the germline V gene (reference sequence), are DFQATT and SNEGSKA. V loses 6 bases of germline sequence and J loses 0 bases, and the interval between the two ends is 15 bases. The sequencing input was naive CD8+ T cells from blood, with Jurkat cell RNA spiked in. This sample's cell subset or site label indicates: FACS-sorted CD8+CD4-CCR7+CD45RA+ naive T cells. The source is a human donor in good health. Some libraries in this study had Jurkat cell RNA spiked in. The V and J segments used are TRBV20-1 and TRBJ2-7; no confident D gene assignment can be made. CDR3 region: CSAITAISSYEQYF. The DNA sequence reads TGCAGTGCCATTACAGCGATAAGCTCCTACGAGCAGTACTTC.